The 15 T cell receptor beta chains in this list originate from one sample, sequenced in a study of Tregs in tolerant kidney transplant recipients. Repertoires were generated with immunoSEQ multiplex PCR, while TCRdb's copy carries only in-frame clones and drops some. Its table lists roughly 34,000 clones. The sequences come from CD8+ T cells from blood, collected before the transplant. The receptors shown here come from a human donor who received a combined kidney and bone marrow transplant.

As concerns this clone: The sequenced fragment ends 3 residues before the CDR3 boundary, so the rest is inferred from the germline J gene. V gene TRBV6-4 combines with J gene TRBJ2-2; 7 bases are shared with TRBD2. CDR3 length equals 15 residues. Germline V gene lookup returns CDR1 MRHNA and CDR2 SNTAGT. V lost 0 bases and J lost 7; bases outside the gene matches: 5. CDR3 bases read: TGTGCCAGCAGTGACTCGATCGGGGGGAGCGGGGAG. Translated: CASSDSIGGSGE. The complete CDR3 reads CASSDSIGGSGELFF.

As regards this clone: Read data end 3 residues before the CDR3 end; the end is taken from the germline J gene. V is TRBV10-3 and J is TRBJ2-2, with TRBD1 identical over 7 bases. In germline, CDR1 is ENHRY, CDR2 SYGVKD. V was pared by 9 bases and J by 3 bases, with 7 bases of the junction left unmatched. The CDR3 sequence is 14 residues long. The CDR3 DNA, read in part, is TGTGCCATACAGGGGACCATGGACACCGGGGAG. This translates into CAIQGTMDTGE. The whole CDR3 protein is CAIQGTMDTGELFF.

Regarding this clone: Sequencing ends 3 residues short of the CDR3 end; the germline J gene provides the rest. This rearrangement joins TRBV2 to TRBJ1-1; unclear D gene. The CDR3 loop spans 14 amino acids. The V end was cut by 3 bases, the J end by 2 bases, with 10 bases between. CDR1 is SNHLY and CDR2 is FYNNEI in the germline V gene. The CDR3 is CASSDPGSNTEAFF. CDR3 bases read: TGTGCCAGCAGTGATCCAGGATCCAACACTGAA. The full variable domain, its missing parts supplied by reference TRBV2 and TRBJ1-1, is EPEVTQTPSHQVTQMGQEVILRCVPISNHLYFYWYRQILGQKVEFLVSFYNNEISEKSEIFDDQFSVERPDGSNFTLKIRSTKLEDSAMYFCASSDPGSNTEAFFGQGTRLTVV.

Notes on this clone: The CDR3 end lies 3 residues beyond the end of the read and is filled in from the germline J gene. This chain connects TRBV7-6 to TRBJ2-7; TRBD1 matches at 8 bases. The ends lost 5 bases at V and 5 bases at J; junction bases unmatched: 2. The germline V gene encodes CDR1 SGHVS and CDR2 FNYEAQ. CDR3 length equals 12 residues. The CDR3 region is CASSLTGDEQYF. The CDR3 DNA, read in part, is TGTGCCAGCAGCCTGACAGGGGACGAG.

Here the CDR3 reads CASSPDLSSYEQYF. CDR3 DNA, as far as it was read: TGTGCCAGCAGCCCCGACTTGAGCTCCTACGAG. This rearrangement joins TRBV7-8 to TRBJ2-7; no clear D. The CDR3 end is not reached by the read, which stops 3 residues before it; the germline J gene fills it in. CDR1 is SGHVS, CDR2 FQNEAQ, per germline. The CDR3 spans 14 residues. V dropped 5 bases and J dropped 0 bases, with 11 bases sitting between them.

In the case of this clone: The read ends 3 residues before the CDR3 terminus; that terminus is restored from the germline J gene. V is TRBV7-9 and J is TRBJ1-3; D is perhaps TRBD1 (5 bases). From germline, CDR1 is SEHNR and CDR2 FQNEAQ (reference sequence). The CDR3 spans 15 residues. With 4 bases removed from V and 2 bases from J, the gap between germline ends came to 12 bases. CDR3 sequence: CASSSAPQAGNTIYF. Partial CDR3 DNA: TGTGCCAGCAGCTCAGCCCCACAGGCTGGAAACACC.

In the case of this clone: The CDR3 extends 3 residues past the end of the read, so its final part is completed from the germline J gene. This rearrangement joins TRBV2 to TRBJ2-1; 8 bases are a match to TRBD2. J was trimmed by 4 bases and V by 6 bases; bases with no gene match: 11. This CDR3 is 16 amino acids long. Germline V gene sequence: CDR1 SNHLY, CDR2 FYNNEI. The CDR3 DNA, read in part, is TGTGCCAGCAGCTCATTAGCGGGGCGCCGATACAATGAG. The encoded protein is CASSSLAGRRYNE. In full, the CDR3 reads CASSSLAGRRYNEQFF.

CDR3 protein: CASSFASDSYEQYF. CDR3 DNA (partial): TGTGCCAGCAGCTTTGCTAGCGACTCCTACGAG. The gene calls are TRBV7-2 and TRBJ2-7, with TRBD2 as a possible D gene (6 bases). The read terminates 3 residues before the CDR3 end, so the remaining end is supplied by the germline J gene. The V end lost 3 bases, the J end lost 0 bases, and 9 bases lay between the germline ends. The CDR3 runs to 14 residues. In germline, CDR1 is SGHTA, CDR2 FQGNSA. The whole variable domain, filled in from reference TRBV7-2 and TRBJ2-7, reads GAGVSQSPSNKVTEKGKDVELRCDPISGHTALYWYRQSLGQGLEFLIYFQGNSAPDKSGLPSDRFSAERTGGSVSTLTIQRTQQEDSAVYLCASSFASDSYEQYFGPGTRLTVT.

On this clone: The read terminates 3 residues ahead of where the CDR3 ends, so the germline J gene completes it. The genes are TRBV11-2 and TRBJ2-7; 10 nucleotides match TRBD1. The V gene's germline CDR1 is SGHAT and CDR2 FQNNGV. CDR3 length: 11 amino acids. Trimming at V came to 10 bases and at J to 6 bases, leaving 3 bases not matched to a gene. The CDR3 sequence: CAIRDRGEQYF. The covered CDR3 bases are TGTGCCATACGGGACAGGGGCGAG.

About this clone: The read halts 3 residues ahead of the CDR3 end, with the missing end drawn from the germline J gene. V is TRBV2 and J is TRBJ2-7, with 7 nucleotides matching TRBD1. Trimming cost V 6 bases and J 2 bases; bases outside gene matches: 7. Germline loops: CDR1 SNHLY, CDR2 FYNNEI. The CDR3 is 14 amino acids. The CDR3 bases that were read are TGTGCCAGCAGAGGGGGACAGAAACCCTACGAG. Protein product: CASRGGQKPYE. The full CDR3 reads CASRGGQKPYEQYF.

A note on this clone: With the read ending 3 residues before the CDR3 end, the germline J gene is used to fill in that end. This chain uses TRBV13 with TRBJ2-3; the match to TRBD2 covers 11 bases. Per germline, CDR1 PRHDT and CDR2 FYEKMQ (reference sequence). V shed 0 bases, J shed 2 bases, and the junction held 13 bases outside the gene matches. There are 20 residues in the CDR3. The CDR3 DNA, read in part, is TGTGCCAGCAGCTTAGGCCTAGCGGGAGGACTCAAACCGGACACAGATACG. It codes for CASSLGLAGGLKPDTDT. The full CDR3 reads CASSLGLAGGLKPDTDTQYF.

About this clone: Read sequence stops 3 residues before the CDR3 end, and the germline J gene provides the missing end. The chain uses TRBV14 and TRBJ2-7; unclear D gene. CDR1 SGHDN and CDR2 FVKESK come from the germline V gene. The CDR3 is 11 residues long. The V end was cut by 4 bases, the J end by 3 bases, with 4 bases between. The sequenced CDR3 bases are TGTGCCAGCAGCCCCCACTACGAG. Encoded protein: CASSPHYE. The full CDR3 sequence reads CASSPHYEQYF.

Comments on this clone: The read ends 3 residues early relative to the CDR3; the germline J gene fills the gap. This chain joins TRBV30 and TRBJ2-1; the match to TRBD2 covers 7 bases. V lost 2 bases, J lost 8 bases, and 9 bases stayed unmatched. The V gene's germline CDR1 is GTSNPN and CDR2 SVGIG (reference sequence). The CDR3 loop spans 14 amino acids. This CDR3 reads CAWSLAGVSDEQFF. CDR3 bases read: TGTGCCTGGAGTCTGGCGGGAGTGTCGGATGAG.

Worth noting for this clone: The CDR3 end is not reached by the read, which stops 3 residues before it; the germline J gene fills it in. V and J are TRBV5-1 and TRBJ2-7; D may be TRBD1 (5 bases). Germline values: CDR1 SGHRS, CDR2 YFSETQ. The CDR3 runs 17 residues. The V gene lost 0 bases and the J gene lost 2 bases, with 18 bases spanning the gap. Partial CDR3 DNA: TGCGCCAGCAGCTTGGTTGATCTGGACATTCGAGCCTACGAG. The encoded protein is CASSLVDLDIRAYE. In full, the CDR3 is CASSLVDLDIRAYEQYF.

As for this clone: The read is 3 residues too short to cover the CDR3 end, so that end is filled in from the germline J gene. The chain couples TRBV4-1 to TRBJ2-7, with 10 bases that match TRBD2. The germline V gene has CDR1 MGHRA and CDR2 YSYEKL. V was clipped by 2 bases and J by 3 bases; unmatched bases: 7. The CDR3 consists of 16 residues. The sequenced part of the CDR3 DNA is TGCGCCAGCAGCCAATATTTATCTAGCGGGAGCTACGAG. Translated, it gives CASSQYLSSGSYE. The CDR3 in its entirety is CASSQYLSSGSYEQYF.